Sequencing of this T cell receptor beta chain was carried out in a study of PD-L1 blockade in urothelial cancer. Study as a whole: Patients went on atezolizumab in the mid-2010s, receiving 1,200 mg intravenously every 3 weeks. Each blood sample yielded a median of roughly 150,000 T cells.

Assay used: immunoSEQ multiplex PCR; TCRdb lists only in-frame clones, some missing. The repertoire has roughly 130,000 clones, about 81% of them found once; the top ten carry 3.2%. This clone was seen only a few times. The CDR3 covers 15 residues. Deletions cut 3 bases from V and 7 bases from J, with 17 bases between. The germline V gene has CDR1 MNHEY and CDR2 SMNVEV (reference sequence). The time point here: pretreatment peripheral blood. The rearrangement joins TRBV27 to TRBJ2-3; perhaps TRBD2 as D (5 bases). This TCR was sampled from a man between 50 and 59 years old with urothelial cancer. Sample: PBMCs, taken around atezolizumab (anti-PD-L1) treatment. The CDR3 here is CASSFVSRSSNTQYF. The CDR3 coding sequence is TGTGCCAGCAGTTTCGTGTCCCGATCTAGCAATACGCAGTATTTT.